This T cell receptor (beta chain) emerged from a study of blood T cells in healthy people across ages. Overall study findings and caveats: Naive CD4+ cell counts and diversity both ran higher in long-lived than in aged donors. Roughly linear age-related decline in beta diversity appeared, significant by age around 40. Lack of knowledge of donor CMV status possibly confounded expanded clonotype changes.

The second PCR ran 7 to 11 cycles with a sample-barcoded 5' primer and J-beta primers. TCRdb recomputed calls from the 5' RACE reads with MiXCR, one row per CDR3 protein. The repertoire holds about 1,400,000 distinct CDR3 sequences, with roughly 59% as singletons. It was roughly 10 milliliters of peripheral blood that were drawn from each donor. With respect to this clonotype: What it recognizes is unknown.

Germline CDR1 and CDR2: DFQATT and SNEGSKA (reference sequence). The CDR3 is 15 amino acids. The clonotype was recovered from a man aged 18 to 35 in good health. The J gene is TRBJ2-4, the V gene TRBV20-1; 10 bases fit TRBD1. The end of the DNA is better explained by TRBJ2-7, so the J call may be wrong. Sequencing was performed on blood. DNA for the CDR3: TGCAGTGCTTACGGACCGGGACAGGGGACCTACGAGCAGTACTTC. It is translated as CSAYGPGQGTYEQYF.